This paragraph reports one T cell receptor beta chain. The protocol was immunoSEQ multiplex PCR, while the TCRdb copy is restricted to in-frame clones and leaves out a portion. The sample lists approximately 81,000 clones; over 95% were seen once. The sample comes from a study of technical replicates of blood from a few donors. The germline V gene has CDR1 SGDLS and CDR2 YYNGEE. Trimming left V 0 bases short and J 7 bases short, with 13 bases between. The length of the CDR3 is 14 residues. Specimen: T cells isolated from PBMCs. This sequence originates from a human donor in good health. The chain links TRBV9 to TRBJ1-1, with D possibly matching TRBD1 (5 bases). CDR3 in DNA: TGTGCCAGCAGCGTAGGGGGATACGGGGGTGAAGCTTTCTTT. This encodes CASSVGGYGGEAFF. Based on the CDR3 plus reference TRBV9 and TRBJ1-1, the full variable domain is DSGVTQTPKHLITATGQRVTLRCSPRSGDLSVYWYQQSLDQGLQFLIQYYNGEERAKGNILERFSAQQFPDLHSELNLSSLELGDSALYFCASSVGGYGGEAFFGQGTRLTVV.